The 16 T cell receptor beta chains reported below all come from one sample, sequenced in a study of T cells in Graves' hyperthyroidism and ophthalmopathy. Amplified TCR beta CDR3 regions came from RNA transcripts. RT-PCR in the first round (using the HTBI primer set) targeted the TCR CDR3. MiXCR, applied by TCRdb to the multiplex PCR reads, yields one record per CDR3 protein. This sample has roughly 640,000 distinct CDR3 sequences, with roughly a sixth found just once. The sequencing input was blood. The receptors were gathered from a woman between 40 and 50 years old with Graves' ophthalmopathy.

The table lists this clonotype with many counts. The gene calls are TRBV6-2 or TRBV6-3 and TRBJ1-1; D unresolved. The CDR3 has 15 amino acids. Per the germline V gene, CDR1 is MNHEY and CDR2 is SVGEGT. Trimming took 0 bases from V and 0 from J, leaving 8 bases between them. CDR3 amino acids: CASSYSRFMNTEAFF. CDR3 sequence (DNA): TGTGCCAGCAGTTACTCAAGATTTATGAACACTGAAGCTTTCTTT.

V and J are TRBV15 and TRBJ1-4; maybe TRBD1 (5 bases). Per germline, CDR1 LNHNV and CDR2 YYDKDF (reference sequence). V lost 1 base and J lost 7, with 19 bases in between. This CDR3 has 17 residues. CDR3 region: CATSRGSRRTGGEKLFF. As DNA, the CDR3 is TGTGCCACCAGCAGAGGCTCTCGCCGGACGGGGGGTGAAAAACTGTTTTTT. Together with reference TRBV15 and TRBJ1-4, the CDR3 gives the full variable domain: DAMVIQNPRYQVTQFGKPVTLSCSQTLNHNVMYWYQQKSSQAPKLLFHYYDKDFNNEADTPDNFQSRRPNTSFCFLDIRSPGLGDTAMYLCATSRGSRRTGGEKLFFGSGTQLSVL.

Ten or more counts support this clonotype. The rearrangement links TRBV28 to TRBJ2-1, with 7 bases lining up with TRBD2. Per the germline V gene, CDR1 is MDHEN and CDR2 is SYDVKM. V was pared by 7 bases and J by 10 bases, with 16 bases of the junction left unmatched. The CDR3 extends over 15 amino acids. The CDR3 DNA is TGTGCCAGCATAACGGGGGGTGGGGGGAGATACGAGCAGTTCTTC. Translation gives CASITGGGGRYEQFF.

This clonotype appeared a single time. This could be a read error, since a much larger clone is one nucleotide away. The CDR3: CSAARLLVGSYEQFF. The CDR3 DNA is TGCAGTGCTGCCAGGCTTTTAGTGGGGTCCTACGAGCAGTTCTTC. V is TRBV20-1 and J is TRBJ2-7; no reliable D call. Gene TRBJ2-1 matches the end of the DNA better, so the J call may be wrong. Germline V lookup: CDR1 DFQATT, CDR2 SNEGSKA (reference sequence). The CDR3 loop spans 15 amino acids.

This rearrangement joins TRBV2 to TRBJ2-1, with TRBD1 identical over 8 bases. The germline V gene has CDR1 SNHLY and CDR2 FYNNEI. The CDR3 has 15 amino acids. The trim removed 6 bases at V and 5 bases at J, leaving 9 bases unmatched. The CDR3 DNA reads TGTGCCAGCAGAGCTCAGGGGGCCCCCCACAATGAGCAGTTCTTC. Protein: CASRAQGAPHNEQFF.

V gene TRBV7-9 combines with J gene TRBJ1-1; D perhaps matches TRBD1 (5 bases). The germline V and J ends were trimmed by 5 bases and 3 bases, with 13 bases remaining between them. The CDR3 contains 14 residues. Germline V CDR1 and CDR2: SEHNR, FQNEAQ (reference sequence). CDR3 sequence (DNA): TGTGCCAGCAGCCGGGACCTCCGGGACACTGAAGCTTTCTTT. It codes for CASSRDLRDTEAFF.

This clonotype was observed many times. The rearrangement joins TRBV20-1 to TRBJ2-3; TRBD2 might be the D (6 bases). Germline loops: CDR1 DFQATT, CDR2 SNEGSKA (reference sequence). The CDR3 extends over 18 amino acids. V lost 2 bases, J lost 0 bases, and 21 bases lay in between. DNA of the CDR3: TGCAGTGCTAGAAGGCCAAGGGGAGGTCGATCTAGCACAGATACGCAGTATTTT. This encodes CSARRPRGGRSSTDTQYF.

This clonotype showed up many times. The chain uses TRBV7-8 and TRBJ1-5, with D perhaps matching TRBD1 (5 bases). The length of the CDR3 is 15 residues. The ends were cut back, 2 bases at V and 5 bases at J, with 13 bases in the middle. CDR1 and CDR2 (germline): SGHVS, FQNEAQ. The CDR3 nucleotides are TGTGCCAGCAGCTTAAGTCCGACAGTTGATCAGCCCCAGCATTTT. Protein: CASSLSPTVDQPQHF.

The chain has TRBV11-2 and TRBJ2-1; 10 bases match TRBD2. J was trimmed by 3 bases and V by 5 bases; bases with no gene match: 10. The CDR3 sequence is 17 residues long. Germline V lookup: CDR1 SGHAT, CDR2 FQNNGV. The CDR3 bases are TGTGCCAGCAGCCGCCACTTCCTAGCGGGGGACTACAATGAGCAGTTCTTC. Amino acid sequence: CASSRHFLAGDYNEQFF. Together with reference TRBV11-2 and TRBJ2-1, the CDR3 gives the full variable domain: EAGVAQSPRYKIIEKRQSVAFWCNPISGHATLYWYQQILGQGPKLLIQFQNNGVVDDSQLPKDRFSAERLKGVDSTLKIQPAKLEDSAVYLCASSRHFLAGDYNEQFFGPGTRLTVL.

The chain joins TRBV9 to TRBJ2-3; D is unresolved. The CDR3 covers 15 residues. CDR1 is SGDLS and CDR2 is YYNGEE in the germline V gene. Trimming removed 3 bases at V and 0 bases at J, with 11 bases between. The CDR3 spells CASSAQKASTDTQYF. The CDR3 bases are TGTGCCAGCAGCGCGCAAAAGGCTAGCACAGATACGCAGTATTTT.

This clonotype was recorded at least ten times. The V call is TRBV3-1, the J call TRBJ1-1; D may be TRBD1 (6 bases). There are 14 residues in the CDR3. Trimming took 3 bases from V and 1 from J, leaving 9 bases between them. Germline lookup yields CDR1 LGHDT and CDR2 YNNKEL (reference sequence). CDR3 sequence: CASSQSGQNTEAFF. The CDR3 DNA sequence: TGTGCCAGCAGCCAGTCGGGACAGAACACTGAAGCTTTCTTT. The complete variable domain, with remaining parts taken from reference TRBV3-1 and TRBJ1-1, reads DTAVSQTPKYLVTQMGNDKSIKCEQNLGHDTMYWYKQDSKKFLKIMFSYNNKELIINETVPNRFSPKSPDKAHLNLHINSLELGDSAVYFCASSQSGQNTEAFFGQGTRLTVV.

The chain recombines TRBV5-1 with TRBJ1-1; 9 nucleotides line up with TRBD1. CDR3 length: 15 residues. Germline V gives CDR1 SGHRS, CDR2 YFSETQ. Losses at the gene ends were 4 bases for V and 5 bases for J; bases not matched to a gene: 9. Here the CDR3 DNA reads TGCGCCAGCAGCACCCTACAGGGGGCCGTGACTGAAGCTTTCTTT. Its translation is CASSTLQGAVTEAFF.

In this sample, this clonotype turned up a few times. The chain combines TRBV19 with TRBJ1-1; weak D call: TRBD1 (5 bases). This CDR3 has 15 residues. Between the trimmed V and J ends, which lost 5 bases and 1 base, there was a span of 14 bases. CDR1 and CDR2 (germline): LNHDA, SQIVND (reference sequence). The CDR3 sequence: CASSVPGRSNTEAFF. In nucleotides, the CDR3 is TGTGCCAGTAGTGTACCGGGACGCTCGAACACTGAAGCTTTCTTT.

This clonotype was counted at least ten times. V and J are TRBV2 and TRBJ2-3; 7 nucleotides match TRBD1. V trimming: 4 bases; J trimming: 3 bases; junction bases outside the gene matches: 10. Germline CDR1 SNHLY, CDR2 FYNNEI. The CDR3 contains 16 residues. The CDR3 DNA sequence: TGTGCCAGCAGTGGCCGGGACAGCGTTGGGACAGATACGCAGTATTTT. Translated: CASSGRDSVGTDTQYF.

The chain is built from TRBV20-1 and TRBJ1-4; a possible D gene is TRBD1 (6 bases). Per the germline V gene, CDR1 is DFQATT and CDR2 is SNEGSKA (reference sequence). The CDR3 runs to 13 residues. Trimming shortened V by 4 bases and J by 7 bases, and 13 bases separated the two germline ends. The CDR3 reads CSATGDFSEKLFF. CDR3 DNA sequence: TGCAGTGCTACAGGGGATTTTTCTGAAAAACTGTTTTTT.

The sample holds a few counts of this clonotype. This chain joins TRBV12-3 or TRBV12-4 and TRBJ1-2; the D is unclear. The CDR3 covers 15 residues. Trimming stripped 6 bases from V and 5 bases from J, with 19 bases between. CDR3 DNA sequence: TGTGCCAGCAGCGTAGGTCCCGACAAGGGTTATGGCTACACCTTC. Amino acid sequence: CASSVGPDKGYGYTF.